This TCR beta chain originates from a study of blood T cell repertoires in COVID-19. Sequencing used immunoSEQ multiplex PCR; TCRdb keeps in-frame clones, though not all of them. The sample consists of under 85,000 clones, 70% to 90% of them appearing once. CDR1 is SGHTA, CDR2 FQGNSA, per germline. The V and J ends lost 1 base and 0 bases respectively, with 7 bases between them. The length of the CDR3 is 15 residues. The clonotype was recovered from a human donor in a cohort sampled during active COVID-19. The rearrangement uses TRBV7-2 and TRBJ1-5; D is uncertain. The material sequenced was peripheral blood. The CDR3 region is CASSLVHGSNQPQHF. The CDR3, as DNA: TGTGCCAGCAGCTTAGTGCACGGTAGCAATCAGCCCCAGCATTTT.